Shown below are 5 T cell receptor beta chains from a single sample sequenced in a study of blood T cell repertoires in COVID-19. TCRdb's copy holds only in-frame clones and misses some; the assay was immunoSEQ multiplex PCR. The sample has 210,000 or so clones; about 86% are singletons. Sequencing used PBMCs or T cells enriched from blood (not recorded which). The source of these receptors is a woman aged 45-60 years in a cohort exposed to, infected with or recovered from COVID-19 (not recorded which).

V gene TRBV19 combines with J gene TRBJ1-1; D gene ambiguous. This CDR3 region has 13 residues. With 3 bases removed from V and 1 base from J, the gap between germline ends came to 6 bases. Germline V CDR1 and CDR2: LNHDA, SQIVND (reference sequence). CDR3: CASSIDTNTEAFF. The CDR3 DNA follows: TGTGCCAGTAGTATCGACACGAACACTGAAGCTTTCTTT.

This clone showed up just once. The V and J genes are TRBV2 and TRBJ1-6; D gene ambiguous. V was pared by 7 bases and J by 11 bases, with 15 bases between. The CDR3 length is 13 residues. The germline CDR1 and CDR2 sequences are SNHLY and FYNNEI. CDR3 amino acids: CASTIDNDPPLHF. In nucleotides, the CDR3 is TGTGCCAGCACCATAGACAACGACCCACCCCTCCACTTT. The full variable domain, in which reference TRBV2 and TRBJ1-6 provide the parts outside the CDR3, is EPEVTQTPSHQVTQMGQEVILRCVPISNHLYFYWYRQILGQKVEFLVSFYNNEISEKSEIFDDQFSVERPDGSNFTLKIRSTKLEDSAMYFCASTIDNDPPLHFGNGTRLTVT.

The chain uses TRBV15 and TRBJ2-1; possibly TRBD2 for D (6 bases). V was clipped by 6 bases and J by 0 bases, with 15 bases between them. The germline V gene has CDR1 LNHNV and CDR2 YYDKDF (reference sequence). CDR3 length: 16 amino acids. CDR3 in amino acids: CATSQIPGDSYNEQFF. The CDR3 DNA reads TGTGCCACCAGTCAAATACCGGGGGACTCCTACAATGAGCAGTTCTTC.

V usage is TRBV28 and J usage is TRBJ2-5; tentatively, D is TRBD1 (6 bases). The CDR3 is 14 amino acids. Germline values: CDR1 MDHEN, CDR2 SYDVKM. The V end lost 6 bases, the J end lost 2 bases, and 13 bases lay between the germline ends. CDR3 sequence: CASSPAGDQETQYF. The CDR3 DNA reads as TGTGCCAGCAGCCCTGCAGGGGATCAAGAGACCCAGTACTTC. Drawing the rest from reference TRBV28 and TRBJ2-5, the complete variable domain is DVKVTQSSRYLVKRTGEKVFLECVQDMDHENMFWYRQDPGLGLRLIYFSYDVKMKEKGDIPEGYSVSREKKERFSLILESASTNQTSMYLCASSPAGDQETQYFGPGTRLLVL.

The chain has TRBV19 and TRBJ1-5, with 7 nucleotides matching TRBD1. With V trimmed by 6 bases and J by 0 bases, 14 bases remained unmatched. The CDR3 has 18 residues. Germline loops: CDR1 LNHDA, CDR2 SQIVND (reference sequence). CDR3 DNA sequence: TGTGCCAGTAGCCCCGCCGGGACAGTCACCTATAGCAATCAGCCCCAGCATTTT. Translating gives CASSPAGTVTYSNQPQHF.